This is a list of T cell receptor beta chains from one sample in a study of blood T cells in healthy people across ages. TCRdb itself ran the 5' RACE reads through MiXCR, one entry per CDR3 protein. The sample holds 500,000 to 600,000 distinct CDR3 sequences, approximately 30% seen once. What was sequenced was blood. Source of these receptors: a woman aged 70-85 years in good health. Both conserved end residues are part of each CDR3.

v_call cdr3_aa
TRBV7-3 CASSLQDSYEQYF
TRBV6-1 CASARGPYEQYF
TRBV27 CASRPTRYQETQYF
TRBV11-2 CASSLSSGGWEKLFF
TRBV29-1 CSVEDARGGFSSYEQYF
TRBV11-2 CASSPGLAGTGYNEQFF
TRBV4-2 CASSQEDTQYF
TRBV4-2 CASSQDLQVGAQYF
TRBV20-1 CSARESRGRSYNEQFF
TRBV4-3 CASSQLASGALNIQYF
TRBV7-9 CASSLRETGEKLFF
TRBV11-2 CASSLGAGGDQPQHF
TRBV7-9 CASSPLWTGSGYTF
TRBV11-2 CASSSRGAFMNTEAFF
TRBV29-1 CSVGGDLRNYNEQFF
TRBV7-8 CASSPWTRALGYTF
TRBV19 CASSMGELYNEQFF
TRBV29-1 CSVDSGGANEQFF
TRBV6-5 CASSYRGDNQGTYEQYF
TRBV6-5 CASSSRTITHANTIYF
TRBV20-1 CSARDPPYTEAFF
TRBV20-1 CSARGGRGRGPEEKLFF
TRBV6-2/TRBV6-3 CASSPRLSQGVSTGELFF
TRBV5-1 CASSPPVSGATNQETQYF
TRBV2 CASSGGMGNEKLFF
TRBV4-3 CASSQGGGATKNIQYF
TRBV5-1 CASSQRQGGLMNTEAFF
TRBV5-1 CASSYTGTGAYNEQFF
TRBV5-5 CASSLGGEADTQYF
TRBV12-3/TRBV12-4 CASSLLPGMGQYF
TRBV20-1 CSASLGTDYEQYF
TRBV4-1 CASSQPDPMVTEAFF
TRBV20-1 CSATNNYERYF
TRBV7-6 CASSSAWETQYF
TRBV5-6 CASSSLGGGAAYYGQFF
TRBV20-1 CSAMVTAGSYEQYF
TRBV5-1 CASSLGGQKETQYF
TRBV29-1 CSVVQGHTEAFF
TRBV4-1 CASRGATTYNEQFF
TRBV7-9 CASSLERTSYEQYF
TRBV6-1 CASRGMGWQGRREKLFF